These 28 T cell receptor beta chains share one sample of origin, sequenced in a study of blood T cell repertoires in COVID-19. This table comes from immunoSEQ multiplex PCR, and its TCRdb copy is limited to in-frame clones, with some not included. The sample yields over 150,000 clones, roughly nine tenths seen once. What was sequenced was peripheral blood. The receptor set was obtained from a man in his fifties with acute or convalescent COVID-19.

The chain combines TRBV18 with TRBJ1-1; no firm D call. V lost 3 bases and J 3 bases, leaving 8 bases between the germline ends. Germline-derived CDR1 and CDR2 are KGHSH and LQKENI. The CDR3 spans 13 residues. The CDR3 sequence is CASSPNSYTEAFF. The CDR3 DNA reads as TGTGCCAGCTCACCGAACAGTTACACTGAAGCTTTCTTT.

The chain uses TRBV19 and TRBJ2-1, with D unresolved. Germline CDR1 is LNHDA and CDR2 is SQIVND (reference sequence). Deletions cut 3 bases from V and 8 bases from J, with 17 bases between. The CDR3 runs to 15 residues. This CDR3 reads CASSILDSRADEQFF. CDR3 sequence (DNA): TGTGCCAGTAGTATTCTTGACTCCCGCGCGGATGAGCAGTTCTTC.

V and J are TRBV24-1 and TRBJ2-5, with 11 bases that match TRBD2. Trimming took 2 bases from V and 5 from J; bases not matched to a gene: 6. CDR1 and CDR2 from the germline V gene are KGHDR and SFDVKD. The CDR3 contains 16 residues. CDR3 sequence: CATSDWASGGFETQYF. The CDR3 nucleotides are TGTGCCACCAGTGATTGGGCTAGCGGGGGGTTCGAGACCCAGTACTTC.

V gene TRBV6-5 combines with J gene TRBJ2-2; TRBD2 matches 9 bases. Trimming cost V 6 bases and J 4 bases; bases outside gene matches: 6. Germline V gene sequence: CDR1 MNHEY, CDR2 SVGAGI. This CDR3 is 15 amino acids long. This chain's CDR3 is CASRVAGAITGELFF. The CDR3 DNA sequence: TGTGCCAGCAGGGTAGCGGGAGCAATCACCGGGGAGCTGTTTTTT.

A note on this clone: Different DNA sequences within this sample yield the same CDR3. The V call is TRBV3-1 (or the pseudogene TRBV3-2), the J call TRBJ2-5; D gene unclear. Germline V lookup: CDR1 LGHDT, CDR2 YNNKEL (reference sequence). This CDR3 comprises 12 residues. The V end lost 2 bases, the J end lost 1 base, and 2 bases lay between the germline ends. CDR3 residues: CASSQLQETQYF. DNA of the CDR3: TGTGCCAGCAGCCAACTCCAAGAGACCCAGTACTTC.

This chain joins TRBV7-9 and TRBJ2-1; 10 bases map to TRBD2. The germline CDR1 and CDR2 sequences are SEHNR and FQNEAQ (reference sequence). V was pared by 4 bases and J by 3 bases, with 3 bases of the junction left unmatched. The CDR3 consists of 15 residues. The CDR3 spells CASSSIAGGYNEQFF. Written as DNA, the CDR3 is TGTGCCAGCAGCTCGATAGCGGGGGGCTACAATGAGCAGTTCTTC.

The CDR3: CASSLGDRAYGYTF. The CDR3 DNA reads TGTGCCAGCAGTTTAGGGGACAGAGCCTATGGCTACACCTTC. The V and J genes are TRBV28 and TRBJ1-2; 7 bases agree with TRBD1. Per the germline V gene, CDR1 is MDHEN and CDR2 is SYDVKM. The CDR3 spans 14 residues. The V segment lost 2 bases and the J segment 4 bases; nucleotides outside the gene matches: 4.

The chain recombines TRBV5-1 with TRBJ1-6, with TRBD1 identical over 8 bases. This CDR3 contains 17 residues. Germline trimming cut 3 bases from V and 6 bases from J; bases unmatched to any gene: 11. CDR1 is SGHRS, CDR2 YFSETQ, per germline. As DNA, the CDR3 is TGCGCCAGCAGCTCCGGGACAGGCCCTCTTATTAATTCACCCCTCCACTTT. Protein product: CASSSGTGPLINSPLHF.

This clone was found once. The chain combines TRBV9 with TRBJ2-3; TRBD2 matches 10 bases. Looked up from germline, CDR1 is SGDLS and CDR2 is YYNGEE. J gave up 0 bases and V 3 bases, and 10 bases lay outside the gene matches. CDR3 length equals 18 residues. The CDR3 DNA is TGTGCCAGCAGCGCAGCCGAGCGGGGGGGACACAGCACAGATACGCAGTATTTT. Translated, it gives CASSAAERGGHSTDTQYF.

The chain joins TRBV2 to TRBJ2-7; the match to TRBD1 covers 8 bases. Per germline, CDR1 SNHLY and CDR2 FYNNEI. This CDR3 has 14 residues. After removal of 6 bases from V and 1 base from J, the junction contained 5 bases not matched to a gene. CDR3: CASRRDRLSYEQYF. In nucleotides, the CDR3 is TGTGCCAGCAGACGGGACAGGTTATCCTACGAGCAGTACTTC.

V is TRBV27 and J is TRBJ1-5, with a tentative D call TRBD1 (5 bases). The CDR3 is 14 amino acids. V lost 7 bases and J 2 bases, leaving 12 bases between the germline ends. Germline-derived CDR1 and CDR2 are MNHEY and SMNVEV (reference sequence). CDR3: CASKGQNGNQPQHF. The CDR3 coding sequence is TGTGCCAGCAAGGGGCAGAATGGCAATCAGCCCCAGCATTTT.

The genes are TRBV7-8 and TRBJ2-1; D is possibly TRBD2 (6 bases). V dropped 5 bases and J dropped 6 bases, with 14 bases sitting between them. The CDR3 covers 14 residues. Germline V lookup: CDR1 SGHVS, CDR2 FQNEAQ. The CDR3 DNA reads as TGTGCCAGCAGCCCGCGGGACTTCATCAATGAGCAGTTCTTC. Encoded protein: CASSPRDFINEQFF.

This chain connects TRBV27 to TRBJ1-6, with D unclear. Per the germline V gene, CDR1 is MNHEY and CDR2 is SMNVEV (reference sequence). The V and J ends lost 2 bases and 5 bases respectively, with 7 bases between them. The length of the CDR3 is 14 residues. CDR3 DNA sequence: TGTGCCAGCAGTTTAAACGGTCATAATTCACCCCTCCACTTT. Translation: CASSLNGHNSPLHF.

V gene TRBV4-3 combines with J gene TRBJ1-6, with a weak D call TRBD1 (6 bases). This CDR3 is built from 15 residues. The germline V and J ends were trimmed by 4 bases and 10 bases, with 17 bases remaining between them. From germline, CDR1 is LGHNA and CDR2 YSLEER. CDR3 residues: CASSLAGGQGSPLHF. In DNA, the CDR3 is TGCGCCAGCAGCCTAGCGGGGGGGCAAGGATCACCCCTCCACTTT.

The CDR3 loop is CASSYSPITTDTQYF. In nucleotides, the CDR3 is TGTGCCAGCAGTTACTCTCCCATAACTACAGATACGCAGTATTTT. V usage is TRBV6-5 and J usage is TRBJ2-3, with unresolved D. Germline CDR1 and CDR2: MNHEY and SVGAGI. V was shortened by 0 bases and J by 3 bases, with 10 bases between the two germline ends. The length of the CDR3 is 15 residues.

The chain couples TRBV7-2 to TRBJ2-7; tentative D call: TRBD2 (5 bases). V lost 1 base and J lost 1, with 8 bases in between. Germline-derived CDR1 and CDR2 are SGHTA and FQGNSA. CDR3 length equals 14 residues. The CDR3 bases are TGTGCCAGCAGCTTAGGGCCGGGATCCTACGAGCAGTACTTC. This codes for CASSLGPGSYEQYF.

The chain couples TRBV10-2 to TRBJ2-5; TRBD1 matches 9 bases. V shed 6 bases, J shed 6 bases, and the junction held 8 bases outside the gene matches. Per germline, CDR1 WSHSY and CDR2 SAAADI. The CDR3 runs to 14 residues. The CDR3 loop reads CASSGQGFEKTQYF. The CDR3 DNA follows: TGCGCCAGCAGCGGACAGGGGTTTGAGAAGACCCAGTACTTC.

The CDR3, as DNA: TGTGCCAGCAGCTTAAAGCCCGCCCACGAGCAGTACGTC. It specifies CASSLKPAHEQYV. The J gene is TRBJ2-7, the V gene TRBV7-2; D gene ambiguous. V was shortened by 2 bases and J by 5 bases, with 10 bases between the two germline ends. The CDR3 runs to 13 residues. Per germline, CDR1 SGHTA and CDR2 FQGNSA.

For the CDR3, the DNA is TGTGCCACCAGTGATTTGTGCAACAGCGAACAGGGTAGTGGAAACACCATATATTTT. Amino acid sequence: CATSDLCNSEQGSGNTIYF. The J gene is TRBJ1-3, the V gene TRBV24-1, with D possibly being TRBD1 (6 bases). This CDR3 is built from 19 residues. V lost 0 bases, J lost 3 bases, and 20 bases lay in between. Germline CDR1 KGHDR, CDR2 SFDVKD.

The chain uses TRBV2 and TRBJ1-2; 8 bases agree with TRBD1. Germline-derived CDR1 and CDR2 are SNHLY and FYNNEI. The CDR3 consists of 17 residues. The J segment lost 0 bases and the V segment lost 5 bases, leaving 11 bases of the junction unmatched. For the CDR3, the DNA is TGTGCCAGCAGTTACAACCGCGGACAGGGAGCTAACTATGGCTACACCTTC. It codes for CASSYNRGQGANYGYTF.

The CDR3 spells CAISQLAGGSDTQYF. The CDR3 DNA sequence: TGTGCCATCAGCCAACTAGCGGGAGGATCGGATACGCAGTATTTT. V and J are TRBV10-3 and TRBJ2-3, with 12 bases identical to TRBD2. Trimming took 6 bases from V and 6 from J; bases not matched to a gene: 7. CDR1 and CDR2 from the germline V gene are ENHRY and SYGVKD. CDR3 length: 15 residues.

The J gene is TRBJ2-5, the V gene TRBV4-3; 12 bases agree with TRBD2. Germline V lookup: CDR1 LGHNA, CDR2 YSLEER. CDR3 size: 17 residues. V lost 5 bases and J lost 2; bases outside the gene matches: 9. CDR3 nucleotides: TGCGCCAGCAGCACCCGACTAGCGGGGGCCACACAAGAGACCCAGTACTTC. Its protein product is CASSTRLAGATQETQYF.

The chain is built from TRBV18 and TRBJ2-2; D is undetermined. V was pared by 3 bases and J by 5 bases, with 16 bases between. The germline gives CDR1 KGHSH, CDR2 LQKENI. The CDR3 extends over 16 amino acids. The CDR3, as DNA: TGTGCCAGCTCACCGTTCGACCGACGAGGAACCGGGGAGCTGTTTTTT. Translated, it gives CASSPFDRRGTGELFF.

A single count supports this clone. V usage is TRBV19 and J usage is TRBJ2-7; D might be TRBD2 (6 bases). The V and J ends lost 0 bases and 2 bases respectively, with 11 bases between them. The germline V gene has CDR1 LNHDA and CDR2 SQIVND (reference sequence). The CDR3 consists of 15 residues. The DNA for the CDR3 is TGTGCCAGTAGTATAGATCGCGGGGATACCTACGAGCAGTACTTC. Translating it yields CASSIDRGDTYEQYF.

The chain employs TRBV28 and TRBJ2-3, with 12 bases identical to TRBD2. V shed 6 bases, J shed 4 bases, and the junction held 5 bases outside the gene matches. Germline V lookup: CDR1 MDHEN, CDR2 SYDVKM. CDR3 length equals 15 residues. CDR3 protein: CASSPGLAGSDTQYF. CDR3 coding DNA: TGTGCCAGCAGCCCCGGACTAGCGGGGTCAGATACGCAGTATTTT.

This clone is a singleton in its sample. The rearrangement joins TRBV28 to TRBJ2-2; weak D call: TRBD2 (5 bases). V was clipped by 3 bases and J by 4 bases, with 9 bases between them. This CDR3 contains 14 residues. Germline V CDR1 and CDR2: MDHEN, SYDVKM. CDR3 sequence (DNA): TGTGCCAGCAGTTTTGGACTTTCCACCGGGGAGCTGTTTTTT. It encodes CASSFGLSTGELFF.

The chain is built from TRBV2 and TRBJ1-5; D is perhaps TRBD1 (6 bases). Trimming took 7 bases from V and 7 from J, leaving 14 bases between them. Germline-derived CDR1 and CDR2 are SNHLY and FYNNEI. The CDR3 is made up of 13 amino acids. In DNA, the CDR3 is TGTGCCAGCAATACGGGGGGCGGGCAGCCCCAGCATTTT. This sequence encodes CASNTGGGQPQHF.

This chain uses TRBV10-3 with TRBJ2-2; D remains unclear. Germline V CDR1 and CDR2: ENHRY, SYGVKD. The CDR3 is 13 amino acids. Trimming cost V 4 bases and J 4 bases, with 7 bases left between them. The CDR3 DNA reads TGTGCCATCAGTGGCCTACCCACCGGGGAGCTGTTTTTT. As protein: CAISGLPTGELFF.